This T cell receptor beta chain was captured in a study of blood T cell repertoires in COVID-19. Study in general: Acute and convalescent COVID-19 specimens originated in the United States, Italy and Spain.

Trimming removed 6 bases from V and 5 bases from J, with 16 bases in between. This CDR3 has 14 amino acids. The germline V gene has CDR1 LNHDA and CDR2 SQIVND (reference sequence). Sequencing was performed with immunoSEQ multiplex PCR; in TCRdb, only in-frame clones are kept and a portion is missing. The data contain about 190,000 clones, 84% of them singletons. This chain uses TRBV19 with TRBJ1-1, with D tentatively TRBD1 (6 bases). This TCR derives from a woman between 70 and 85 years old with active or convalescent COVID-19. The sequenced sample consisted of peripheral blood. This CDR3 is CASSQSPQGTEAFF. The CDR3 DNA reads TGTGCCAGTAGCCAATCCCCGCAGGGGACTGAAGCTTTCTTT.